This T cell receptor beta chain was found in a study of vaccination and CD4 T cells after COVID-19. Deletions cut 4 bases from V and 4 bases from J, with 13 bases between. Germline lookup yields CDR1 SNHLY and CDR2 FYNNEI. The CDR3 loop spans 14 amino acids. Oncomine TCR Beta short-read sequencing was applied to DNA from cultured CD4+ T cells. TCRdb reanalysed the PCR reads using MiXCR and keeps one entry per CDR3 protein. The repertoire holds 3,500 to 4,000 distinct CDR3 sequences, under 20% seen once, with approximately 30% in the top ten. Sample share makes this clonotype medium-sized. Its antigen is not identified. Treatment specified: roughly 11-day PBMC culture with coronavirus spike peptide pools or control peptides (ViraFEST assay).

The chain couples TRBV2 to TRBJ1-1; perhaps TRBD1 as D (5 bases). The sequencing input was CD4+ T cells from blood, cultured in vitro. This TCR was recovered from a human donor who had recovered from COVID-19. CDR3 sequence (DNA): TGTGCCAGCAGTGGACCCAGGGTTACCACTGAAGCTTTCTTT. As protein: CASSGPRVTTEAFF.